This T cell receptor beta chain is from a study of blood T cell repertoires in COVID-19. Whole-study context: COVID-19 samples collected from the United States, Italy and Spain covered acute and convalescent phases. The cDNA or gDNA used as material had been derived from T cells, B-cell-depleted T cells, or PBMCs.

This CDR3 has 13 amino acids. Germline V gene sequence: CDR1 SGHDN, CDR2 FVKESK. The junction had 10 bases not matched to a gene; V was cut back by 4 bases and J by 18 bases. Measured with immunoSEQ multiplex PCR; TCRdb has only the in-frame clones, and not every one. Altogether some 56,000 clones are present, around 81% being singletons, with the ten largest covering roughly 28%. Sequences were obtained from peripheral blood. The chain couples TRBV14 to TRBJ2-6; 9 nucleotides agree with TRBD2. This TCR came from a woman aged 80 or over with active or convalescent COVID-19. The CDR3 bases are TGTGCCAGCAGCCCCCTCTCGGCGGGGGGGCCGACTTTC. Its translation: CASSPLSAGGPTF.